This T cell receptor (beta chain) came from a study of primary melanoma T cells and metastatic recurrence. Study-wide results and limits: Combined with tumor thickness, T-cell fraction reportedly beat other histopathological additions.

For this clone: Its antigen is as yet unknown.

The CDR3 is made up of 14 amino acids. Clones were read by immunoSEQ multiplex PCR, and TCRdb kept only the in-frame ones, dropping some. In the table there are some 140 clones, 90% of which are singletons. The rearrangement joins TRBV1 to TRBJ1-1. TRBV1 is marked as a pseudogene. This sequence originates from a human donor with melanoma. The specimen sequenced was melanoma tumor tissue. The DNA for the CDR3 is TGCGCCAGCAGCCAAGATCAGAGGCACACTGAAGCTTTCTTT. Its translation is CASSQDQRHTEAFF.